A selection of T cell receptor beta chains follows, all from one sample in a study of OX40 agonist ivuxolimab in advanced cancers. Profiled with immunoSEQ multiplex PCR; TCRdb holds only in-frame clones, not every one. The sample has approximately 28,000 clones, around 90% seen once; the top ten hold roughly a fifth. Sequencing was performed on CD4+ or CD8+ T cells sorted from blood, taken in a trial of the OX40 agonist ivuxolimab. The origin of the receptors is an adult with an advanced solid tumor such as melanoma, head and neck, liver or kidney cancer. Both conserved end residues are part of each CDR3. A D gene is named only where the DNA matches it firmly. The size of a clone is reported for some rows only, either as once, few or many, or as a class for expanded clones.

j_call v_call clone_size d_call cdr3_nt cdr3_aa
TRBJ1-4 TRBV6-1 . . TGTGCCAGCAGTGATAGCAGGTCCGAAAGGGGAAAACTGTTTTTT CASSDSRSERGKLFF
TRBJ2-3 TRBV27 . TRBD2 TGTGCCAGCAGCACTAGCGGGGGGTTCACAGATACGCAGTATTTT CASSTSGGFTDTQYF
TRBJ2-7 TRBV27 . TRBD1 TGTGCCAGCAGTTTCTACACAGGGGTCTACGAGCAGTACTTC CASSFYTGVYEQYF
TRBJ2-1 TRBV2 . . TGTGCCAGCATATGGAGCGAGCAGTTCTTC CASIWSEQFF
TRBJ1-2 TRBV6-5 . . TGTGCCAGCAGTACTCGGACAGACTATGGCTACACCTTC CASSTRTDYGYTF
TRBJ1-1 TRBV19 . . TGTGCCAGTAGTACTCCCCTAAGTCCGAAGAACACTGAAGCTTTCTTT CASSTPLSPKNTEAFF
TRBJ1-5 TRBV11-3 . . TGTGCCAGCAGCTTACAGGCGACGAAGTATAGCAATCAGCCCCAGCATTTT CASSLQATKYSNQPQHF
TRBJ1-1 TRBV2 . TRBD1 TGTGCCAGCATAACAGGGGGCTATGTGAACACTGAAGCTTTCTTT CASITGGYVNTEAFF
TRBJ1-2 TRBV4-1 . . TGCGCCAGCAGCCAAAGCCCGGGAGATAGATATGGCTACACCTTC CASSQSPGDRYGYTF
TRBJ1-5 TRBV6-6 . . TGTGCCAGCAGTCCGGCCGGGAGTAGCAATCAGCCCCAGCATTTT CASSPAGSSNQPQHF
TRBJ1-4 TRBV29-1 . . TGCAGCGGGACATGGGGGCTATCGGAAAAACTGTTTTTT CSGTWGLSEKLFF
TRBJ1-1 TRBV11-3 . . TGTGCCAGCAGCATAGACAGAATGAACACTGAAGCTTTCTTT CASSIDRMNTEAFF
TRBJ1-1 TRBV4-2 . . TGTGCCAGCAGTTATGGGACGACAGGAGGCACTGAAGCTTTCTTT CASSYGTTGGTEAFF
TRBJ1-1 TRBV7-2 . TRBD1 TGTGCCAGCAGCTTGACAGGGGCCACTGAAGCTTTCTTT CASSLTGATEAFF
TRBJ1-2 TRBV4-3 . . TGCGCCAGCAGCCAAGATACAGGCGGAACGTACGGCTACACCTTC CASSQDTGGTYGYTF
TRBJ1-1 TRBV5-4 . . TGTGCCAGCAGCTTGATAGGGACCCCGAACACTGAAGCTTTCTTT CASSLIGTPNTEAFF
TRBJ2-3 TRBV2 . . TGTGCCAGCAGTGAAGCAGGCCCCCTCCAGGCAGATACGCAGTATTTT CASSEAGPLQADTQYF
TRBJ2-7 TRBV29-1 . . TGCAGCGCTTCACAGGGATCCTACGAGCAGTACTTC CSASQGSYEQYF
TRBJ2-1 TRBV5-1 . TRBD1 TGCGCCAGCGCCGGACAGGGTGTCAATGAGCAGTTCTTC CASAGQGVNEQFF
TRBJ2-7 TRBV10-3 once . TGTGCCATCAGTGGGGTGGGATTTAACCACGAGCAGTACTTC CAISGVGFNHEQYF
TRBJ2-5 TRBV4-3 . . TGCGCCAGCAGCCAAGCCGGGGAAGAGACCCAGTACTTC CASSQAGEETQYF
TRBJ2-7 TRBV7-8 . . TGTGCCAGCAGCTCTTCCGGGATTCTTGACTACGAGCAGTACTTC CASSSSGILDYEQYF
TRBJ2-3 TRBV9 . . TGTGCCAGCAGCGCCGAATGGGATACGCAGTATTTT CASSAEWDTQYF
TRBJ2-2 TRBV19 . TRBD2 TGTGCCAGTCGAACTAGCGGGAGAGGCACCGGGGAGCTGTTTTTT CASRTSGRGTGELFF
TRBJ2-1 TRBV7-9 . TRBD2 TGTGCCAGCAGCCTGACTAGCGGGGAAAGCTACAATGAGCAGTTCTTC CASSLTSGESYNEQFF
TRBJ2-5 TRBV6-5 . . TGTGCCAGCAGTAGGCCACTCGGGGAGACCCAGTACTTC CASSRPLGETQYF